In this sample, the clone carrying this T cell receptor (beta chain) turned up a few times. Its antigen is not known. The data stem from a study of T-cell memory formation after mild COVID-19. Broader study findings: Among CD4+ contracting clones, most were CM and EM, and CD8+ ones EMRA.

The TCR alpha and TCR beta cDNA libraries, bearing sample barcodes and UMIs, were generated by 5'RACE using constant-segment primers. TCRdb processed the 5' RACE reads anew with MiXCR; each CDR3 protein has one entry. The sample comprises some 130,000 distinct CDR3 sequences, roughly 24% of which are singletons, and around 24% rests with the top ten. This CDR3 is 13 amino acids long. V lost 4 bases and J 6 bases, leaving 12 bases between the germline ends. The clonotype was recovered from an adult woman who had mild COVID-19 (a few samples of this study predate the infection). Cell type and time point are not known. Sample: PBMCs or a T cell subset sorted from them (not recorded which). This chain uses TRBV12-3 or TRBV12-4 with TRBJ1-2; D is undetermined. The chain's CDR3 is CASSYYGIDGYTF. In nucleotides, the CDR3 is TGTGCCAGCAGTTATTATGGTATCGATGGCTACACCTTC.